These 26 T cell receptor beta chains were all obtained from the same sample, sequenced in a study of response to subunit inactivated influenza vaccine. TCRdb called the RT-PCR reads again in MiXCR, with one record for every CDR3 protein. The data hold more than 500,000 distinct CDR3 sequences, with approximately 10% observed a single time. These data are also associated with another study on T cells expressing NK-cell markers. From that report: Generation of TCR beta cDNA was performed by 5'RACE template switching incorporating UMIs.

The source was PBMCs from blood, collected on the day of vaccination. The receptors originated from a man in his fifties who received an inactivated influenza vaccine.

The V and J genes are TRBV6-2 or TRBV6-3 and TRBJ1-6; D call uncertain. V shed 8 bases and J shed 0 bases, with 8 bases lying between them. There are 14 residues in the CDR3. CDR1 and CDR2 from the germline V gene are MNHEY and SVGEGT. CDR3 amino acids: CASQTVSYNSPLHF. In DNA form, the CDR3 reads TGTGCCAGCCAGACGGTCTCCTATAATTCACCCCTCCACTTT.

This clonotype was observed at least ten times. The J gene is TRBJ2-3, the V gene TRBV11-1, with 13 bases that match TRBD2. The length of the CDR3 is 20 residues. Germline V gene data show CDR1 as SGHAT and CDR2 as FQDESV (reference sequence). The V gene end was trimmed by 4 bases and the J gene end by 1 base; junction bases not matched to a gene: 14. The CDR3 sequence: CASSSKRGLAGRGGTDTQYF. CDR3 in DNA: TGTGCCAGCAGCTCCAAAAGGGGACTAGCGGGGAGAGGTGGCACAGATACGCAGTATTTT.

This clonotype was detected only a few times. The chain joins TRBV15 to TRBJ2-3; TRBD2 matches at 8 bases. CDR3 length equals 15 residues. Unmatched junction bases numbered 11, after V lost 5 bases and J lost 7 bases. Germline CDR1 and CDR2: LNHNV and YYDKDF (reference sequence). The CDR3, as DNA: TGTGCCACCAGCCCAGCCAAGCGGGAGAGGTATACGCAGTATTTT. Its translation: CATSPAKRERYTQYF.

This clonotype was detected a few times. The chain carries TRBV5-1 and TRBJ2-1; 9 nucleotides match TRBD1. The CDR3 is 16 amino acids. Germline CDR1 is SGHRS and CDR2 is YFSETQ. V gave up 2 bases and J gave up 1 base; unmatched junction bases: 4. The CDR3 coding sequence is TGCGCCAGCAGCTTTTCGACAGGGGGATCCTACAATGAGCAGTTCTTC. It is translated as CASSFSTGGSYNEQFF.

CDR3 sequence: CASSYSMGAYNEQFF. The DNA for the CDR3 is TGTGCCAGCAGTTACTCGATGGGGGCGTACAATGAGCAGTTCTTC. The chain carries TRBV6-5 and TRBJ2-1; maybe TRBD1 (6 bases). Trimming shortened V by 0 bases and J by 4 bases, and 10 bases separated the two germline ends. Germline CDR1 reads MNHEY; CDR2 reads SVGAGI. The CDR3 length is 15 residues.

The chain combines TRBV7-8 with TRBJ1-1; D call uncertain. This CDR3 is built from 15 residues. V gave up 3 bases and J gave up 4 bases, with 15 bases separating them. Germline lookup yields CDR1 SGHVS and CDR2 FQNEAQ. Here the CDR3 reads CASSFLFFGGTEAFF. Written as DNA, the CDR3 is TGTGCCAGCAGCTTCTTATTTTTCGGCGGCACTGAAGCTTTCTTT.

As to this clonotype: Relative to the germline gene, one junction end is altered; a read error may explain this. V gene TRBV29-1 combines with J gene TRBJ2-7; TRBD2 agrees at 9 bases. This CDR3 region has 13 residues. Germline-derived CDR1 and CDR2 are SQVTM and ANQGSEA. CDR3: CRVELSSGAQQYF. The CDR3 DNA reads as TGCAGAGTTGAACTGTCTAGCGGGGCGCAGCAGTACTTC.

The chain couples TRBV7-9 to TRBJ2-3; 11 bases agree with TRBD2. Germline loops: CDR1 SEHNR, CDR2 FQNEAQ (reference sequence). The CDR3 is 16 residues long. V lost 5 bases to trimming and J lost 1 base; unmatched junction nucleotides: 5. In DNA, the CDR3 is TGTGCCAGCAGCGTAACTAGCGGGAGTGGCACAGATACGCAGTATTTT. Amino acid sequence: CASSVTSGSGTDTQYF. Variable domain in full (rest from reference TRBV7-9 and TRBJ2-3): DTGVSQNPRHKITKRGQNVTFRCDPISEHNRLYWYRQTLGQGPEFLTYFQNEAQLEKSRLLSDRFSAERPKGSFSTLEIQRTEQGDSAMYLCASSVTSGSGTDTQYFGPGTRLTVL.

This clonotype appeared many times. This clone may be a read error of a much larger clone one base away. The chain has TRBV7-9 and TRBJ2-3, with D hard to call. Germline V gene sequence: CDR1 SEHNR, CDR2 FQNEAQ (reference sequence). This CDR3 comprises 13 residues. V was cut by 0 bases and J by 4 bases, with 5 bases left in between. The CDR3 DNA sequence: TGTGCCAGCAGCTTAGCGGGCCCAGATACGCAGTATTTT. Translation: CASSLAGPDTQYF.

As DNA, the CDR3 is TGTGCCAGCAGTTTACGCCGGACAGAAGAGCAGTTCTTC. Its translation: CASSLRRTEEQFF. The V gene is TRBV12-3 or TRBV12-4, the J gene TRBJ2-1, with a tentative D call TRBD1 (6 bases). Trimming stripped 2 bases from V and 10 bases from J, with 12 bases between. The CDR3 runs 13 residues.

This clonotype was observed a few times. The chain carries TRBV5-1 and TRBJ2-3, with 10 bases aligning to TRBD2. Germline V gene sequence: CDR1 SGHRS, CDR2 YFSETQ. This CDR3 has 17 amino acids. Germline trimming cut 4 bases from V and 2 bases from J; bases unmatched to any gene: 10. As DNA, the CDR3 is TGCGCCAGCAGCCCGGCTGCTAGCGGGGGATCCACAGATACGCAGTATTTT. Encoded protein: CASSPAASGGSTDTQYF.

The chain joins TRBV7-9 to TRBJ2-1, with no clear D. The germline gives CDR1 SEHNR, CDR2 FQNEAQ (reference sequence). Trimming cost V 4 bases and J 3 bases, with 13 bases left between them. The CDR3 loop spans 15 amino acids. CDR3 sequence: CASSSGWRIYNEQFF. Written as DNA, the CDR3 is TGTGCCAGCAGCTCCGGTTGGCGTATCTACAATGAGCAGTTCTTC.

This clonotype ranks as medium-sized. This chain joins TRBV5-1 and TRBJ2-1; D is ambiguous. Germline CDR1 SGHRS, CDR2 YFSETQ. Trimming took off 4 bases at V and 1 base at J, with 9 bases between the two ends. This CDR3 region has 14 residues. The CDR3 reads CASSPDTSYNEQFF. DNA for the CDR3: TGCGCCAGCAGCCCCGACACGTCCTACAATGAGCAGTTCTTC.

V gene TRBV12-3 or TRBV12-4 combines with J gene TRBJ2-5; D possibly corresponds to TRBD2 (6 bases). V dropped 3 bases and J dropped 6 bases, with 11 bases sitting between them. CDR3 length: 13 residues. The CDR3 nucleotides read TGTGCCAGCAGTTTGGGACTTGCCAAGACCCAGTACTTC. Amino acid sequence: CASSLGLAKTQYF.

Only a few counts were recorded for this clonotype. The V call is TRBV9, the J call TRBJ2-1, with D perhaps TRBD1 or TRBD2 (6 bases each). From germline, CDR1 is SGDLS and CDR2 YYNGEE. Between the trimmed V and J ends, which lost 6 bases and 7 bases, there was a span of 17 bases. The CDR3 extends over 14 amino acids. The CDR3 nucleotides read TGTGCCAGCAACACCCTAGGAGGGGGAAATGAGCAGTTCTTC. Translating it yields CASNTLGGGNEQFF.

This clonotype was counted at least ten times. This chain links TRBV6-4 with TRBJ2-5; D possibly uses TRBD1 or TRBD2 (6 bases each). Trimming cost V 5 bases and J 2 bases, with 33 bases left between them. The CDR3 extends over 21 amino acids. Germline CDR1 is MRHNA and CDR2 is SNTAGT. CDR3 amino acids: CASSTSWGAASSIVRQETQYF. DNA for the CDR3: TGTGCCAGCAGTACCTCATGGGGGGCCGCGAGCTCTATAGTTAGGCAAGAGACCCAGTACTTC.

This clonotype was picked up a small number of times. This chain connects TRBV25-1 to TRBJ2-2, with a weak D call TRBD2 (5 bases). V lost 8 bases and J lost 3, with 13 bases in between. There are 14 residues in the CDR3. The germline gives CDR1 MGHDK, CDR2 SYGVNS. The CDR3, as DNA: TGTGCCAGCGGTCAGGCGGGCGACACCGGGGAGCTGTTTTTT. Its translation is CASGQAGDTGELFF.

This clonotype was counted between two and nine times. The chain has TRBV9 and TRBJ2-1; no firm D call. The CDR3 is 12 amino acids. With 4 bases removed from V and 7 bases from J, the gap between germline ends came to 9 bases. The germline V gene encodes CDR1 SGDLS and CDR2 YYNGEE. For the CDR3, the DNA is TGTGCCAGCAGCAGTTCGTCTAATGAGCAGTTCTTC. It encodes CASSSSSNEQFF.

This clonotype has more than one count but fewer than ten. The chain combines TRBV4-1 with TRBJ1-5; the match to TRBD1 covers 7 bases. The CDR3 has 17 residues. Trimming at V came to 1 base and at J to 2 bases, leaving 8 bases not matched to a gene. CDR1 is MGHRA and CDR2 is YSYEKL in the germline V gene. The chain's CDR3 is CASSQASTGAGNQPQHF. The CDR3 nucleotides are TGCGCCAGCAGCCAAGCCAGCACAGGGGCCGGCAATCAGCCCCAGCATTTT.

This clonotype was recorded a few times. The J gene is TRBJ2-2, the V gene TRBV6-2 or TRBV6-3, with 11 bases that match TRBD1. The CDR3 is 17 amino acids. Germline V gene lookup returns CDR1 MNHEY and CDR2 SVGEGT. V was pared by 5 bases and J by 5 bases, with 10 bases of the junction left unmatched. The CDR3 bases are TGTGCCAGCAGTCCCCCCTCGGGACAGGGGGGTACCGGGGAGCTGTTTTTT. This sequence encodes CASSPPSGQGGTGELFF.

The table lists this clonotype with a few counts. As DNA, the CDR3 is TGCAGTGCTAGGGGACAGAGTTCTTCTGGGGCCAACGTCCTGACTTTC. Its translation: CSARGQSSSGANVLTF. This chain uses TRBV20-1 with TRBJ2-6; 7 nucleotides match TRBD1. The CDR3 extends over 16 amino acids. Germline V gene lookup returns CDR1 DFQATT and CDR2 SNEGSKA (reference sequence). V lost 3 bases and J lost 1; bases outside the gene matches: 6.

The CDR3 spells CASSYSRRRSYEQYF. DNA for the CDR3: TGTGCCAGCAGTTACTCTCGGCGCCGCTCCTACGAGCAGTACTTC. The chain is built from TRBV6-5 and TRBJ2-7; no clear D. Germline values: CDR1 MNHEY, CDR2 SVGAGI. This CDR3 spans 15 amino acids. V lost 0 bases and J lost 0, with 9 bases in between.

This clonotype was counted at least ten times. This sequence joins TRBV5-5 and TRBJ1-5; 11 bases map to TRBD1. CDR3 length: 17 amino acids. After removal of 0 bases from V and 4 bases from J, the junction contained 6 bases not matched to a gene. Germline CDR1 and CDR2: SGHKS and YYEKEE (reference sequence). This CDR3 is CASSLGARDRGNQPQHF. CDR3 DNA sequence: TGTGCCAGCAGCTTGGGGGCCCGGGACAGGGGGAATCAGCCCCAGCATTTT.

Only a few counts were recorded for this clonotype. CDR3 protein: CASSPVSVDNEQFF. The CDR3 DNA sequence: TGTGCCAGCAGTCCCGTTTCGGTGGACAATGAGCAGTTCTTC. The chain recombines TRBV6-1 with TRBJ2-1; D unclear. The CDR3 is 14 amino acids. Trimming cost V 5 bases and J 5 bases, with 13 bases left between them. Germline CDR1 reads MNHNS; CDR2 reads SASEGT.

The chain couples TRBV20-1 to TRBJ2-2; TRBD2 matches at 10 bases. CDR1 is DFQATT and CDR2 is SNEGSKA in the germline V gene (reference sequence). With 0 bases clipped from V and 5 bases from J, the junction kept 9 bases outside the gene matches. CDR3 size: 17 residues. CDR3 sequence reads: CSARDLSGGAVTGELFF. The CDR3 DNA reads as TGCAGTGCTAGAGATCTCAGCGGGGGGGCGGTGACCGGGGAGCTGTTTTTT.

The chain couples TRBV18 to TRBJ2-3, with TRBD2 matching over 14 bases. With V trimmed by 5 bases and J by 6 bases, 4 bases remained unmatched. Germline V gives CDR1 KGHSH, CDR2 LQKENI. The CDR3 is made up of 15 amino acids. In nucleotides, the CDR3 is TGTGCCAGCTCAGGGACTAGCGGGAGTTTCGATACGCAGTATTTT. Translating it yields CASSGTSGSFDTQYF.